This T cell receptor (beta chain) was recorded in a study of cytomegalovirus exposure and HLA in healthy donors. TCRdb's copy holds only in-frame clones and misses some; the assay was immunoSEQ multiplex PCR. The sample consists of more than 140,000 clones, 85% to 90% of them appearing once. CDR3 length: 15 amino acids. V was pared by 6 bases and J by 0 bases, with 5 bases of the junction left unmatched. CDR1 is SNHLY and CDR2 is FYNNEI in the germline V gene. Sequenced sample: PBMCs. The chain uses TRBV2 and TRBJ2-1; 7 positions agree with TRBD1. This TCR was recovered from a young woman in good health and CMV-seropositive. The CDR3 sequence: CASSRSGGSYNEQFF. DNA for the CDR3: TGTGCCAGCAGCCGATCAGGGGGCTCCTACAATGAGCAGTTCTTC. The full variable domain, rest sourced from reference TRBV2 and TRBJ2-1, is EPEVTQTPSHQVTQMGQEVILRCVPISNHLYFYWYRQILGQKVEFLVSFYNNEISEKSEIFDDQFSVERPDGSNFTLKIRSTKLEDSAMYFCASSRSGGSYNEQFFGPGTRLTVL.